One and the same sample provided the 9 T cell receptor beta chains below, sequenced in a study of cytomegalovirus exposure and HLA in healthy donors. The PCR was carried out with 60 Vbeta primers and 13 Jbeta primers. Produced via immunoSEQ multiplex PCR; TCRdb's table is partial and in-frame only. The sample holds fewer than 150,000 clones, about 75% seen once. Sequenced sample: PBMCs. Every receptor here comes from a man aged 60 to 69 in good health and CMV-seropositive.

The chain has TRBV7-2 and TRBJ2-7; 9 nucleotides match TRBD2. Unmatched junction bases numbered 9, after V lost 3 bases and J lost 0 bases. This CDR3 spans 17 amino acids. Per the germline V gene, CDR1 is SGHTA and CDR2 is FQGNSA. CDR3 nucleotide sequence: TGTGCCAGCAGCTTTAGCGGGAGTAGAGTGTCCTCCTACGAGCAGTACTTC. Residues: CASSFSGSRVSSYEQYF.

The DNA for the CDR3 is TGTGCCAGTATCCCCCGAGTTACCGGGGCTGAAGCTTTCTTT. Protein: CASIPRVTGAEAFF. The chain has TRBV19 and TRBJ1-1, with D unresolved. Germline V gene data show CDR1 as LNHDA and CDR2 as SQIVND (reference sequence). Trimming removed 7 bases at V and 6 bases at J, with 18 bases between. There are 14 residues in the CDR3.

CDR3 in amino acids: CASSVDSSYNEQFF. The CDR3 DNA reads TGCGCCAGCAGCGTGGACAGTTCCTACAATGAGCAGTTCTTC. The chain couples TRBV5-1 to TRBJ2-1; maybe TRBD1 (6 bases). The CDR3 contains 14 residues. Trimming left V 4 bases short and J 1 base short, with 9 bases between. The germline V gene encodes CDR1 SGHRS and CDR2 YFSETQ.

The chain carries TRBV5-1 and TRBJ1-2; 9 nucleotides agree with TRBD1. Looked up from germline, CDR1 is SGHRS and CDR2 is YFSETQ. The CDR3 loop spans 14 amino acids. Trimming cost V 3 bases and J 7 bases; bases outside gene matches: 7. The chain's CDR3 is CASSWGQGESGYTF. In nucleotides, the CDR3 is TGCGCCAGCAGCTGGGGACAGGGAGAGAGTGGCTACACCTTC. Together with reference TRBV5-1 and TRBJ1-2, the CDR3 gives the full variable domain: KAGVTQTPRYLIKTRGQQVTLSCSPISGHRSVSWYQQTPGQGLQFLFEYFSETQRNKGNFPGRFSGRQFSNSRSEMNVSTLELGDSALYLCASSWGQGESGYTFGSGTRLTVV.

This clone was found once. The chain employs TRBV15 and TRBJ2-1, with TRBD2 matching over 14 bases. Germline assignment: CDR1 LNHNV and CDR2 YYDKDF (reference sequence). The J segment lost 9 bases and the V segment lost 1 base, leaving 5 bases of the junction unmatched. CDR3 length: 16 residues. DNA for the CDR3: TGTGCCACCAGCAGAGCGGGACTAGCGGGAGAACTTGAGCAGTTCTTC. Translating it yields CATSRAGLAGELEQFF.

The chain is built from TRBV5-1 and TRBJ1-1; D is perhaps TRBD1 (6 bases). Germline V CDR1 and CDR2: SGHRS, YFSETQ. Trimming took off 4 bases at V and 2 bases at J, with 12 bases between the two ends. The CDR3 extends over 14 amino acids. CDR3 in DNA: TGCGCCAGCAGCCTGGGACACCAAAACACTGAAGCTTTCTTT. This codes for CASSLGHQNTEAFF.

The rearrangement joins TRBV5-4 to TRBJ1-6; TRBD1 agrees at 9 bases. Germline V CDR1 and CDR2: SGHNT, YYREEE (reference sequence). Trimming at V came to 6 bases and at J to 7 bases, leaving 5 bases not matched to a gene. This CDR3 has 14 residues. CDR3 loop: CASTQDRGNSPLHF. The CDR3 DNA sequence: TGTGCCAGCACCCAGGACAGGGGAAATTCACCCCTCCACTTT.

The CDR3 loop reads CASSLQGFGNTIYF. The CDR3 nucleotides read TGTGCCAGCAGCTTGCAGGGGTTTGGAAACACCATATATTTT. The chain joins TRBV7-9 to TRBJ1-3; tentative D call: TRBD1 (6 bases). The CDR3 sequence is 14 residues long. Trimming cost V 3 bases and J 3 bases, with 9 bases left between them. The germline V gene encodes CDR1 SEHNR and CDR2 FQNEAQ (reference sequence).

The rearrangement uses TRBV5-1 and TRBJ1-1; 7 nucleotides align to TRBD1. The ends lost 4 bases at V and 1 base at J; junction bases unmatched: 7. This CDR3 comprises 15 residues. Germline values: CDR1 SGHRS, CDR2 YFSETQ. CDR3 amino acids: CASSQFGTANTEAFF. CDR3 nucleotides: TGCGCCAGCAGCCAGTTTGGGACAGCGAACACTGAAGCTTTCTTT.